These 17 T cell receptor beta chains share one sample of origin, sequenced in a study of cytomegalovirus exposure and HLA in healthy donors. Primers for the PCR totalled 60 Vbeta and 13 Jbeta. The data were produced by immunoSEQ multiplex PCR, yet TCRdb's version contains in-frame clones alone and is incomplete. The data show around 98,000 clones, with roughly three quarters seen just once and 1.4% to 1.5% held by the top ten. Source material: PBMCs. The receptors were gathered from a man in his forties or fifties in good health and CMV-seronegative.

The rearrangement joins TRBV29-1 to TRBJ1-2; weak D call: TRBD1 (6 bases). The CDR3 has 13 residues. Trimming removed 0 bases at V and 8 bases at J, with 13 bases between. Germline CDR1 and CDR2: SQVTM and ANQGSEA. For the CDR3, the DNA is TGCAGCGTTGAAGATATACAGGGAAACGGCTACACCTTC. Translated: CSVEDIQGNGYTF.

The J gene is TRBJ2-3, the V gene TRBV30; 10 bases are shared with TRBD2. Germline CDR1 is GTSNPN and CDR2 is SVGIG (reference sequence). CDR3 size: 17 residues. V lost 1 base and J lost 2; bases outside the gene matches: 9. The CDR3 DNA reads as TGTGCCTGGAGTGAAGTGACTAGCGGGTGGAACACAGATACGCAGTATTTT. Translating gives CAWSEVTSGWNTDTQYF.

The chain recombines TRBV6-1 with TRBJ2-7, with 10 bases matching TRBD1. With V trimmed by 2 bases and J by 11 bases, 9 bases remained unmatched. Germline CDR1 reads MNHNS; CDR2 reads SASEGT. The CDR3 sequence is 14 residues long. CDR3 sequence: CASSERPGQGFEYF. The CDR3 DNA reads TGTGCCAGCAGTGAAAGGCCGGGACAGGGGTTTGAGTACTTC.

This chain uses TRBV28 with TRBJ1-5; 7 nucleotides line up with TRBD1. Germline CDR1 is MDHEN and CDR2 is SYDVKM. V shed 10 bases and J 5 bases; nucleotides not matched to a gene: 11. This CDR3 is built from 14 residues. CDR3: CATRWRQGDQPQHF. CDR3 sequence (DNA): TGTGCCACCCGCTGGAGGCAGGGGGATCAGCCCCAGCATTTT. The full variable domain, with the rest looked up from reference TRBV28 and TRBJ1-5, is DVKVTQSSRYLVKRTGEKVFLECVQDMDHENMFWYRQDPGLGLRLIYFSYDVKMKEKGDIPEGYSVSREKKERFSLILESASTNQTSMYLCATRWRQGDQPQHFGDGTRLSIL.

The J gene is TRBJ1-6, the V gene TRBV6-5; 10 bases fit TRBD1. Germline CDR1 MNHEY, CDR2 SVGAGI. The CDR3 is made up of 15 amino acids. Unmatched junction bases numbered 2, after V lost 2 bases and J lost 7 bases. For the CDR3, the DNA is TGTGCCAGCAGTTACCAGGGACAGGGGAATTCACCCCTCCACTTT. The encoded protein is CASSYQGQGNSPLHF.

This chain joins TRBV27 and TRBJ1-5, with D perhaps TRBD1 (6 bases). V was pared by 6 bases and J by 5 bases, with 11 bases between. This CDR3 spans 13 amino acids. The germline gives CDR1 MNHEY, CDR2 SMNVEV (reference sequence). The CDR3 is CASRGQPDQPQHF. CDR3 DNA: TGTGCCAGCAGAGGACAGCCAGATCAGCCCCAGCATTTT.

The chain combines TRBV30 with TRBJ1-2; maybe TRBD1 (6 bases). Trimming pared 5 bases from V and 2 bases from J, leaving 12 bases between. The CDR3 has 13 amino acids. CDR1 is GTSNPN and CDR2 is SVGIG in the germline V gene (reference sequence). The CDR3 reads CAWQTTGNYGYTF. CDR3 nucleotides: TGTGCCTGGCAAACCACAGGGAACTATGGCTACACCTTC.

The V and J genes are TRBV9 and TRBJ2-2, with 7 positions matching TRBD1. The V gene's germline CDR1 is SGDLS and CDR2 YYNGEE. The V segment lost 0 bases and the J segment 6 bases; nucleotides outside the gene matches: 5. The CDR3 spans 15 residues. The CDR3, as DNA: TGTGCCAGCAGCGTAGGGCAGGGGGTATCCGGGGAGCTGTTTTTT. The encoded protein is CASSVGQGVSGELFF.

This clone was recorded a few times. This sequence joins TRBV4-1 and TRBJ1-4; 10 bases align to TRBD1. J was trimmed by 7 bases and V by 6 bases; bases with no gene match: 11. This CDR3 comprises 16 residues. Germline CDR1 MGHRA, CDR2 YSYEKL. Here the CDR3 reads CASRFDPGQGIEKLFF. The CDR3 DNA reads TGCGCCAGCAGGTTTGATCCGGGACAGGGGATTGAAAAACTGTTTTTT.

The count of this clone is one. This chain links TRBV19 with TRBJ2-5; 8 bases match TRBD1. V shed 6 bases and J 5 bases; nucleotides not matched to a gene: 11. The CDR3 is 15 amino acids. The germline CDR1 and CDR2 sequences are LNHDA and SQIVND (reference sequence). CDR3 region: CASRPMTGASETQYF. CDR3 in DNA: TGTGCCAGTAGGCCCATGACAGGGGCTAGCGAGACCCAGTACTTC.

This sequence joins TRBV23-1 and TRBJ1-5; D remains ambiguous. TRBV23-1 is filed as an ORF, its function uncertain. Trimming pared 1 base from V and 3 bases from J, leaving 16 bases between. The CDR3 runs to 17 residues. CDR3 sequence (DNA): TGCGCCAGCAGTCAATTAGATTGTCGGTTCCTCAATCAGCCCCAGCATTTT. This codes for CASSQLDCRFLNQPQHF.

As concerns this clone: One end of the junction varies from germline; a read error may be responsible. The V gene is TRBV7-9, the J gene TRBJ1-2, with a weak D call TRBD1 (5 bases). The CDR3 is made up of 16 amino acids. Germline V CDR1 and CDR2: SEHNR, FQNEAQ (reference sequence). The CDR3 DNA follows: TGTTCCAGCAGCTTAGCGGGGCAGGAGGGTAACTATGGCTACACCTTC. The encoded protein is CSSSLAGQEGNYGYTF.

The rearrangement joins TRBV18 to TRBJ2-3, with TRBD2 matching 8 bases. J gave up 1 base and V 3 bases, and 3 bases lay outside the gene matches. CDR3 length equals 15 residues. Germline V gene sequence: CDR1 KGHSH, CDR2 LQKENI. In DNA form, the CDR3 reads TGTGCCAGCTCACCGCAGCGGGGGCGCACAGATACGCAGTATTTT. Its protein product is CASSPQRGRTDTQYF.

The table lists this clone with a count of one. This rearrangement joins TRBV2 to TRBJ1-6; D remains ambiguous. Germline CDR1 SNHLY, CDR2 FYNNEI. Trimming removed 3 bases from V and 11 bases from J, with 11 bases in between. The CDR3 runs 13 residues. The CDR3 sequence: CASSDDILPPLHF. CDR3 in DNA: TGTGCCAGCAGTGATGACATTCTTCCACCCCTCCACTTT.

This chain joins TRBV27 and TRBJ1-1; D call uncertain. Per germline, CDR1 MNHEY and CDR2 SMNVEV (reference sequence). Trimming took 5 bases from V and 1 from J, leaving 14 bases between them. The CDR3 runs to 15 residues. The CDR3 here is CASSREGRGNTEAFF. The CDR3 nucleotides read TGTGCCAGCAGTCGCGAAGGGCGGGGGAACACTGAAGCTTTCTTT.

V and J are TRBV19 and TRBJ1-5; 7 bases line up with TRBD1. CDR1 is LNHDA and CDR2 is SQIVND in the germline V gene (reference sequence). The CDR3 length is 14 residues. The J segment lost 1 base and the V segment lost 11 bases, leaving 8 bases of the junction unmatched. CDR3: CAGSQGKSNQPQHF. CDR3 sequence (DNA): TGTGCCGGGTCACAGGGGAAAAGCAATCAGCCCCAGCATTTT.

The J gene is TRBJ1-5, the V gene TRBV6-6; unclear D gene. Germline V CDR1 and CDR2: MNHNY, SVGAGI (reference sequence). With 2 bases removed from V and 2 bases from J, the gap between germline ends came to 7 bases. This CDR3 contains 14 residues. The CDR3: CASSYMEGNQPQHF. The CDR3 bases are TGTGCCAGCAGTTACATGGAGGGCAATCAGCCCCAGCATTTT.